Described below is a single TCR beta chain sequence and its context. This clone's antigen is unknown. Base qualities are missing; no much larger clone stands one base away. The collaborating institutions used their own protocols to collect whole blood in K2EDTA tubes. For TCRbeta analysis, collaborator samples were shipped as frozen whole blood, as isolated PBMCs, or as DNA extracted from either sample type. TCRbeta CDR3 regions were amplified from genomic DNA by means of the immunoSEQ Assay, a bias-controlled multiplex PCR. Regarding the original processing steps: Nucleated cell counts per sample were estimated from amplification of reference gene primers within the assay. To quantify the absolute abundance of each unique TCRbeta CDR3 rearrangement, sequence reads were collapsed and filtered. For each sample, productive Simpson clonality was calculated as the square root of Simpson's diversity index across productive rearrangements. TCRdb carries this immuneACCESS record with in-frame sequences only. Its versions omit some clonotypes, under half of them owing to an unresolved V gene in the studies checked, with the rest unexplained. V, J and clone size reflect that table, while D and trimming were determined from the DNA. This sample lists about 89,000 clones; about 80% were detected once. Of the sample, about 19% is held by the ten largest clones.

The data are from a study of blood T cell repertoires in COVID-19 (dated by TCRdb to about 2020). In the study overall: Samples from collaborators originated in the United States, Italy and Spain and spanned both the acute and convalescent phases of COVID-19. The dataset comprised deeply sampled blood TCRbeta repertoires from subjects exposed to, actively infected with, or recovered from COVID-19. The prospective study material was composed of cDNA or gDNA derived from T cells, B-cell-depleted T cells, or PBMCs. A freely available public database, intended as a resource for researchers studying the immune response to SARS-CoV-2, is where the repertoires were released. The samples were drawn from two sources: the first 160 participants of the ongoing ImmuneRACE study, and 950 to 1,500 subjects contributed by 6 global collaborators. Where available, HLA class I and class II types were taken from metadata supplied by the sample provider and were not determined by assay-based typing. Nearly every sample came with metadata listing a de-identified subject ID, COVID-19 status, age in years and sex.

CDR3 length: 15 amino acids, cysteine to phenylalanine. Just the 45-base CDR3 DNA is kept, in frame starting at base 1. In the germline V gene (reference sequence), CDR1 corresponds to MNHEY and CDR2 to SMNVEV. Germline trimming: 6 bases from V, 2 bases from J; junction bases outside gene matches: 9. The paper's findings and limits, for the study overall: Clinical and demographic metadata were provided uncurated, with the amount varying by source and participant.

Sequencing was done on a sample of peripheral blood. The rearrangement combines TRBV27 with TRBJ2-7; 8 central bases correspond to TRBD1. This sequence originates from a woman of 80 years or more with acute or convalescent COVID-19. Here is the DNA: TGTGCCAGCAGAAAAACGACAGGGGAGGCCTACGAGCAGTACTTC. Its coded protein is CASRKTTGEAYEQYF.